What follows are 28 T cell receptor beta chains derived from one specimen sequenced in a study of metastatic and nonmetastatic thyroid tumors. All patients were untreated before thyroid surgery. TCRdb called clones again from the PCR reads with MiXCR. The table records under 8,500 clones, 23% of them present only once. Input material: tumor tissue. Source of these receptors: a female donor with papillary thyroid cancer or a benign thyroid nodule (not recorded which). Some clones in this sample may be carry-over from other donors' samples.

This clone was counted ten times or more. CDR3 amino acids: CASSEARSSGMVKNIQYF. CDR3 coding DNA: TGTGCCAGCAGTGAAGCCCGGTCCTCGGGGATGGTCAAAAACATTCAGTACTTC. The chain has TRBV6-1 and TRBJ2-4, with D perhaps matching TRBD2 (5 bases). The CDR3 covers 18 residues. The V gene lost 0 bases and the J gene lost 3 bases, with 18 bases spanning the gap. Germline V CDR1 and CDR2: MNHNS, SASEGT.

The rearrangement uses TRBV6-4 and TRBJ2-1, with 10 bases that match TRBD1. Unmatched junction bases numbered 9, after V lost 6 bases and J lost 4 bases. Germline V lookup: CDR1 MRHNA, CDR2 SNTAGT. This CDR3 contains 16 residues. CDR3 DNA: TGTGCCAGCAGCGATGACGGGGGACAGGGGTACAATGAGCAGTTCTTC. It translates to CASSDDGGQGYNEQFF.

The gene calls are TRBV6-1 and TRBJ2-7; possibly TRBD2 for D (6 bases). Trimming took 6 bases from V and 2 from J, leaving 11 bases between them. The CDR3 consists of 13 residues. Germline V gene data show CDR1 as MNHNS and CDR2 as SASEGT. The CDR3, as DNA: TGTGCCAGCAGCTTAGGAGGGCCCTACGAGCAGTACTTC. It translates to CASSLGGPYEQYF.

This clone has ten or more counts. The V call is TRBV28, the J call TRBJ2-2; TRBD1 agrees at 9 bases. The CDR3 is made up of 15 amino acids. Germline CDR1 MDHEN, CDR2 SYDVKM. Germline trimming cut 6 bases from V and 3 bases from J; bases unmatched to any gene: 5. CDR3: CASSRGDRDTGELFF. The CDR3 nucleotides read TGTGCCAGCAGCCGAGGGGACAGGGACACCGGGGAGCTGTTTTTT.

This clone has just a few counts. The chain couples TRBV6-1 to TRBJ1-2; 9 bases agree with TRBD1. CDR1 and CDR2 (germline): MNHNS, SASEGT. The J segment lost 8 bases and the V segment lost 2 bases, leaving 9 bases of the junction unmatched. CDR3 length: 15 amino acids. CDR3 residues: CASSEQSGQGYGYTF. CDR3 in DNA: TGTGCCAGCAGTGAACAATCGGGACAGGGATACGGCTACACCTTC.

The rearrangement links TRBV20-1 to TRBJ2-7; either TRBD1 or TRBD2 may supply D (5 bases each). The V gene lost 3 bases and the J gene lost 0 bases, with 9 bases spanning the gap. In germline, CDR1 is DFQATT, CDR2 SNEGSKA (reference sequence). This CDR3 comprises 13 residues. The CDR3 DNA follows: TGCAGTGCTAGGGGGGTGAACTCCTACGAGCAGTACTTC. Its translation: CSARGVNSYEQYF.

This clone showed up many times. The sample holds other DNA sequences that translate to the same CDR3. The chain couples TRBV5-1 to TRBJ2-1; 9 nucleotides match TRBD2. The CDR3 sequence is 14 residues long. The germline gives CDR1 SGHRS, CDR2 YFSETQ. V dropped 7 bases and J dropped 4; count of bases not matched to a gene: 6. In DNA form, the CDR3 reads TGCGCCAGCTCCTCTGCGGGAGGGTACAATGAGCAGTTCTTC. Protein product: CASSSAGGYNEQFF.

V is TRBV3-1 and J is TRBJ2-1; TRBD2 aligns across 7 bases. The CDR3 totals 16 residues. Germline V lookup: CDR1 LGHDT, CDR2 YNNKEL (reference sequence). V shed 1 base and J 3 bases; nucleotides not matched to a gene: 6. DNA for the CDR3: TGTGCCAGCAGCCAAGGGGCTAGCGGAGTCTACAATGAGCAGTTCTTC. The encoded protein is CASSQGASGVYNEQFF.

This clone was detected ten times or more. J is TRBJ1-1 and V is TRBV7-8, with a weak D call TRBD1 (6 bases). CDR1 is SGHVS, CDR2 FQNEAQ, per germline. This CDR3 comprises 15 residues. V lost 2 bases, J lost 2 bases, and 12 bases lay in between. CDR3 in amino acids: CASSLSGGLNTEAFF. The CDR3 DNA sequence: TGTGCCAGCAGCTTATCGGGGGGCCTAAACACTGAAGCTTTCTTT.

At least ten counts were recorded for this clone. This rearrangement joins TRBV4-1 to TRBJ2-6, with 10 bases lining up with TRBD1. From germline, CDR1 is MGHRA and CDR2 YSYEKL. There are 19 residues in the CDR3. V lost 4 bases and J lost 2; bases outside the gene matches: 11. CDR3 loop: CASSRETGGAVTGANVLTF. The CDR3 bases are TGCGCCAGCAGCCGAGAGACAGGGGGCGCGGTGACTGGGGCCAACGTCCTGACTTTC.

This clone was observed at least ten times. The V call is TRBV6-1, the J call TRBJ1-4; D is undetermined. The CDR3 runs 10 residues. V was cut by 5 bases and J by 8 bases, with 3 bases left in between. Per the germline V gene, CDR1 is MNHNS and CDR2 is SASEGT. DNA of the CDR3: TGTGCCAGCAGTTTGGAAAAACTGTTTTTT. This encodes CASSLEKLFF.

This clone occurred a few times. V and J are TRBV5-1 and TRBJ1-1; maybe TRBD1 (5 bases). Trimming took 1 base from V and 1 from J, leaving 8 bases between them. Germline CDR1 reads SGHRS; CDR2 reads YFSETQ. The CDR3 is 14 amino acids. This chain's CDR3 is CASSLTGSNTEAFF. The CDR3, as DNA: TGCGCCAGCAGCTTGACAGGTTCGAACACTGAAGCTTTCTTT.

This clone was found many times. The CDR3 here is CASSRVNEQFF. The CDR3 coding sequence is TGTGCCAGCAGTCGGGTCAATGAGCAGTTCTTC. This chain connects TRBV12-3 or TRBV12-4 to TRBJ2-1; D unclear. V dropped 5 bases and J dropped 6 bases, with 5 bases sitting between them. This CDR3 has 11 residues.

This clone came up a few times. The germline gene is not matched at one end of the junction; a read error may be the cause. The CDR3 DNA reads TGTGCCAGCAGTGAAAGATGGACCGAGGGCGAAAGGATCTTC. The encoded protein is CASSERWTEGERIF. This chain joins TRBV6-1 and TRBJ2-1; D may be TRBD2 (5 bases). This CDR3 spans 14 amino acids. CDR1 MNHNS and CDR2 SASEGT come from the germline V gene.

The chain combines TRBV6-2 or TRBV6-3 with TRBJ2-7, with TRBD2 matching 8 bases. The V and J ends lost 0 bases and 3 bases, in that order; junction bases with no gene match: 4. The CDR3 has 15 amino acids. Looked up from germline, CDR1 is MNHEY and CDR2 is SVGEGT. CDR3 sequence reads: CASSYSSGSHYEQYF. CDR3 sequence (DNA): TGTGCCAGCAGTTACTCGAGCGGGAGTCACTACGAGCAGTACTTC.

This clone was detected a few times. V gene TRBV4-1 combines with J gene TRBJ1-1; D uncertain. V lost 2 bases and J lost 6, with 16 bases in between. Germline V gives CDR1 MGHRA, CDR2 YSYEKL. The CDR3 loop spans 15 amino acids. The CDR3 sequence: CASSQRNTQVAEAFF. CDR3 DNA sequence: TGCGCCAGCAGCCAACGAAATACTCAGGTGGCTGAAGCTTTCTTT.

This clone was seen many times. A much bigger clone sits one base away, suggesting this may be a read error. The sample holds other DNA sequences that translate to the same CDR3. The chain recombines TRBV27 with TRBJ1-1; a weak D match, TRBD1 (5 bases). Per germline, CDR1 MNHEY and CDR2 SMNVEV (reference sequence). This CDR3 is 15 amino acids long. The DNA of the CDR3 is TGCGCCAGCAGTTCGTTAGGGGCGGGTAACACTGAAGCTTTCTTT. Its translation: CASSSLGAGNTEAFF.

This chain links TRBV5-1 with TRBJ2-7; 8 positions match TRBD2. The V segment lost 3 bases and the J segment 2 bases; nucleotides outside the gene matches: 10. The CDR3 is 16 residues long. CDR1 and CDR2 (germline): SGHRS, YFSETQ. CDR3 DNA sequence: TGCGCCAGCAGCTGGTTGGGGAGCGGGGGACCCTACGAGCAGTACTTC. Its translation: CASSWLGSGGPYEQYF. The full variable domain, with the rest looked up from reference TRBV5-1 and TRBJ2-7, is KAGVTQTPRYLIKTRGQQVTLSCSPISGHRSVSWYQQTPGQGLQFLFEYFSETQRNKGNFPGRFSGRQFSNSRSEMNVSTLELGDSALYLCASSWLGSGGPYEQYFGPGTRLTVT.

This clone was counted between two and nine times. A read error may produce the germline difference seen at one junction end. The rearrangement uses TRBV24-1 and TRBJ2-1; 9 bases map to TRBD2. The CDR3 sequence is 17 residues long. The germline V gene has CDR1 KGHDR and CDR2 SFDVKD. The CDR3 reads CAISDRLAGSSYNEQFF. In nucleotides, the CDR3 is TGTGCCATCAGTGATCGGCTAGCGGGGAGCTCCTACAATGAACAGTTCTTC.

This clone was observed a handful of times. V gene TRBV10-2 combines with J gene TRBJ1-6; 10 bases are a match to TRBD1. Germline CDR1 reads WSHSY; CDR2 reads SAAADI. The junction had 1 base not matched to a gene; V was cut back by 2 bases and J by 3 bases. The CDR3 has 16 residues. The CDR3 DNA follows: TGCGCCAGCAGTGAGGGACAGGGGGACTATAATTCACCCCTCCACTTT. Encoded protein: CASSEGQGDYNSPLHF.

DNA for the CDR3: TGCGCCAGCAGCTCTCGGGGGTCTAGCACAGATACGCAGTATTTT. Residues: CASSSRGSSTDTQYF. The chain combines TRBV5-1 with TRBJ2-3; D might be TRBD2 (6 bases). Germline V CDR1 and CDR2: SGHRS, YFSETQ. The CDR3 contains 15 residues. Trimming shortened V by 3 bases and J by 0 bases, and 11 bases separated the two germline ends.

The gene calls are TRBV11-1 and TRBJ2-1; 10 bases are a match to TRBD2. The germline V gene encodes CDR1 SGHAT and CDR2 FQDESV (reference sequence). V gave up 5 bases and J gave up 5 bases; unmatched junction bases: 6. This CDR3 is 15 amino acids long. The CDR3 sequence is CASSTSGLADNEQFF. CDR3 nucleotide sequence: TGTGCCAGCAGCACAAGTGGACTAGCGGACAATGAGCAGTTCTTC.

This clone has a count of ten or more. This may stem from a read error, because a much larger clone lies one nucleotide away. This specimen includes other DNA sequences encoding the same CDR3. The chain has TRBV20-1 and TRBJ1-1; a possible D gene is TRBD1 (6 bases). The V gene lost 6 bases and the J gene lost 10 bases, with 21 bases spanning the gap. The CDR3 loop spans 13 amino acids. CDR1 and CDR2 (germline): DFQATT, SNEGSKA (reference sequence). For the CDR3, the DNA is TGCAGTGCCAGGGAACAGGGCCACTTGCGAGCTTTCTTT. It encodes CSAREQGHLRAFF.

This clone showed up many times. CDR3 DNA: TGTGCCAGCAGTGAAACGTTGGGGGGCTTAAAGAACACTGAAGCTTTCTTT. It codes for CASSETLGGLKNTEAFF. V usage is TRBV2 and J usage is TRBJ1-1; tentative D call: TRBD1 (6 bases). The CDR3 consists of 17 residues. In germline, CDR1 is SNHLY, CDR2 FYNNEI. V lost 2 bases, J lost 1 base, and 17 bases lay in between.

This rearrangement joins TRBV2 to TRBJ2-5, with a possible D match to TRBD1 (5 bases). Trimming took 1 base from V and 0 from J, leaving 9 bases between them. The V gene's germline CDR1 is SNHLY and CDR2 FYNNEI. The CDR3 sequence is 15 residues long. The CDR3 here is CASSEGGSHQETQYF. The DNA of the CDR3 is TGTGCCAGCAGTGAAGGGGGCAGCCACCAAGAGACCCAGTACTTC.

The CDR3 loop reads CASSIYWGLQETQYF. The CDR3 coding sequence is TGTGCCAGCAGTATCTATTGGGGGTTACAGGAGACCCAGTACTTC. The chain has TRBV27 and TRBJ2-5; D may be TRBD1 or TRBD2 (5 bases each). The CDR3 is made up of 15 amino acids. Germline-derived CDR1 and CDR2 are MNHEY and SMNVEV (reference sequence). The V end was cut by 5 bases, the J end by 5 bases, with 18 bases between.

A few counts support this clone. V is TRBV6-1 and J is TRBJ2-5; possibly TRBD1 for D (5 bases). The length of the CDR3 is 15 residues. Trimming stripped 6 bases from V and 5 bases from J, with 19 bases between. Germline CDR1 MNHNS, CDR2 SASEGT. Written as DNA, the CDR3 is TGTGCCAGCAGACAAGGGGTAGCCGGCGCTGAGACCCAGTACTTC. As protein: CASRQGVAGAETQYF.

This chain connects TRBV10-1 to TRBJ2-1; D is uncertain. The CDR3 runs to 15 residues. The V gene's germline CDR1 is WNHNN and CDR2 SYGVQD (reference sequence). V was pared by 4 bases and J by 9 bases, with 19 bases between. The CDR3: CASSGGLPSICEQFF. The DNA of the CDR3 is TGCGCCAGCAGTGGGGGTCTTCCCTCTATTTGTGAGCAGTTCTTC.